Below are 30 T cell receptor beta chains sequenced from a single sample in a study of T cells in Graves' hyperthyroidism and ophthalmopathy. TCR beta CDR3 regions were amplified from RNA transcripts. TCR CDR3 underwent first-round RT-PCR with the HTBI primer set. TCRdb used MiXCR to reprocess the multiplex PCR reads, holding one entry per CDR3 protein. This table holds under 400,000 distinct CDR3 sequences, 15% to 20% found once. Input material: blood. The receptors originated from a man aged 30 to 45 with Graves' hyperthyroidism.

Many counts were recorded for this clonotype. The V call is TRBV20-1, the J call TRBJ2-5; 8 nucleotides agree with TRBD2. This CDR3 contains 12 residues. Unmatched junction bases numbered 5, after V lost 6 bases and J lost 5 bases. From germline, CDR1 is DFQATT and CDR2 SNEGSKA (reference sequence). CDR3 DNA sequence: TGCAGTGCCATTCCGGGGGGGGAGACCCAGTACTTC. Residues: CSAIPGGETQYF.

The sample holds many counts of this clonotype. The CDR3 bases are TGCAGTGCTAGAGACGGGTACTACGAGCAGTACTTC. Translating it yields CSARDGYYEQYF. V is TRBV20-1 and J is TRBJ2-7, with D hard to call. Trimming stripped 0 bases from V and 3 bases from J, with 6 bases between. The germline gives CDR1 DFQATT, CDR2 SNEGSKA (reference sequence). This CDR3 region has 12 residues.

This clonotype was seen a handful of times. The chain links TRBV5-1 to TRBJ1-3, with D possibly matching TRBD1 (5 bases). Trimming shortened V by 8 bases and J by 1 base, and 16 bases separated the two germline ends. The CDR3 is 15 amino acids. Germline lookup yields CDR1 SGHRS and CDR2 YFSETQ. This CDR3 reads CASQTDIGSGNTIYF. The CDR3 region has the DNA TGCGCCAGTCAAACGGACATTGGTTCTGGAAACACCATATATTTT.

The rearrangement uses TRBV6-9 and TRBJ2-7, with a weak D call TRBD2 (5 bases). V was clipped by 3 bases and J by 2 bases, with 11 bases between them. This CDR3 has 14 residues. CDR1 is MNHGY, CDR2 SVAAGI, per germline. The CDR3 sequence is CASSYGVSAYEQYF. DNA for the CDR3: TGTGCCAGCAGTTACGGGGTTAGCGCCTACGAGCAGTACTTC.

Ten or more counts support this clonotype. The chain combines TRBV7-9 with TRBJ1-6; possibly TRBD1 for D (5 bases). Trimming shortened V by 4 bases and J by 10 bases, and 14 bases separated the two germline ends. The CDR3 loop spans 14 amino acids. Germline-derived CDR1 and CDR2 are SEHNR and FQNEAQ (reference sequence). The CDR3: CASSSGHLRSPLHF. The CDR3 nucleotides are TGTGCCAGCAGCTCAGGACACCTACGATCACCCCTCCACTTT.

In its sample, this clonotype was seen many times. The chain has TRBV12-3 or TRBV12-4 and TRBJ1-1, with 8 bases that match TRBD1. The CDR3 extends over 13 amino acids. V shed 8 bases, J shed 6 bases, and the junction held 8 bases outside the gene matches. The CDR3 reads CASRYRGRAEAFF. As DNA, the CDR3 is TGTGCCAGCCGTTACAGGGGGAGAGCTGAAGCTTTCTTT.

The chain combines TRBV20-1 with TRBJ2-7, with 12 bases that match TRBD1. Unmatched junction bases numbered 10, after V lost 3 bases and J lost 7 bases. The CDR3 runs 15 residues. In germline, CDR1 is DFQATT, CDR2 SNEGSKA (reference sequence). CDR3 region: CSARGPGQGAYEQYF. Here the CDR3 DNA reads TGCAGTGCTAGGGGACCGGGACAGGGGGCGTATGAGCAGTACTTC.

The V call is TRBV7-8, the J call TRBJ2-7; D gene uncertain. V lost 1 base, J lost 3 bases, and 7 bases lay in between. This CDR3 spans 13 amino acids. Germline CDR1 SGHVS, CDR2 FQNEAQ. Written as DNA, the CDR3 is TGTGCCAGCAGCTTAGGCGCGAGCTACGAGCAGTACTTC. Amino acid sequence: CASSLGASYEQYF.

The chain recombines TRBV29-1 with TRBJ2-3; the D gene is possibly TRBD1 (5 bases). This CDR3 is 15 amino acids long. Deletions cut 6 bases from V and 0 bases from J, with 16 bases between. Germline CDR1 reads SQVTM; CDR2 reads ANQGSEA. The CDR3 is CSVQKDSSSTDTQYF. The DNA of the CDR3 is TGCAGCGTCCAAAAAGACAGCTCTAGCACAGATACGCAGTATTTT.

This clonotype was detected ten times or more. This chain links TRBV11-2 with TRBJ2-7, with D tentatively TRBD2 (5 bases). This CDR3 region has 15 residues. Germline values: CDR1 SGHAT, CDR2 FQNNGV. The V end was cut by 3 bases, the J end by 5 bases, with 17 bases between. In nucleotides, the CDR3 is TGTGCCAGCAGCTTGTTCCGGACTTCTGTCGACGAGCAGTACTTC. Translating it yields CASSLFRTSVDEQYF.

The chain links TRBV20-1 to TRBJ1-2; TRBD1 matches 7 bases. The CDR3 contains 15 residues. J was trimmed by 5 bases and V by 5 bases; bases with no gene match: 14. Germline CDR1 is DFQATT and CDR2 is SNEGSKA (reference sequence). The chain's CDR3 is CSAGARDTGEYGYTF. CDR3 coding DNA: TGCAGTGCTGGGGCCCGTGACACAGGGGAATATGGCTACACCTTC.

This clonotype was observed at least ten times. The V gene is TRBV20-1, the J gene TRBJ2-3, with TRBD1 as a possible D gene (6 bases). The CDR3 contains 12 residues. The V end lost 2 bases, the J end lost 4 bases, and 7 bases lay between the germline ends. Germline CDR1 and CDR2: DFQATT and SNEGSKA (reference sequence). DNA of the CDR3: TGCAGTGCTAGAAAGGGGGCAGATACGCAGTATTTT. This codes for CSARKGADTQYF.

There are many counts of this clonotype. This rearrangement joins TRBV7-8 to TRBJ1-1, with TRBD1 matching 7 bases. V lost 4 bases, J lost 0 bases, and 5 bases stayed unmatched. This CDR3 comprises 15 residues. Germline loops: CDR1 SGHVS, CDR2 FQNEAQ. CDR3 bases: TGTGCCAGCAGCTCCAGGACAGGAATGAACACTGAAGCTTTCTTT. Protein product: CASSSRTGMNTEAFF.

The V call is TRBV20-1, the J call TRBJ2-7; TRBD2 agrees at 10 bases. V dropped 7 bases and J dropped 3; count of bases not matched to a gene: 6. Germline CDR1 reads DFQATT; CDR2 reads SNEGSKA (reference sequence). The CDR3 has 13 amino acids. CDR3 coding DNA: TGCAGTGTCATCGGGACTAGCGACTACGAGCAGTACTTC. It is translated as CSVIGTSDYEQYF.

This clonotype was seen at least ten times. The chain recombines TRBV9 with TRBJ1-1; D remains unclear. The CDR3 is 13 amino acids. The V gene's germline CDR1 is SGDLS and CDR2 YYNGEE. Trimming shortened V by 0 bases and J by 5 bases, and 8 bases separated the two germline ends. This CDR3 is CASSVAHTTEAFF. DNA of the CDR3: TGTGCCAGCAGCGTAGCCCATACAACTGAAGCTTTCTTT.

This clonotype was detected many times. This chain links TRBV7-9 with TRBJ2-7; D ambiguous. CDR3 length: 13 residues. CDR1 and CDR2 (germline): SEHNR, FQNEAQ (reference sequence). Trimming pared 6 bases from V and 2 bases from J, leaving 11 bases between. CDR3 sequence: CASRDPETYEQYF. As DNA, the CDR3 is TGTGCCAGCAGGGACCCAGAGACCTACGAGCAGTACTTC.

This clonotype has a count of ten or more. This rearrangement joins TRBV24-1 to TRBJ2-3; possibly TRBD1 for D (5 bases). Germline V gene data show CDR1 as KGHDR and CDR2 as SFDVKD. This CDR3 spans 15 amino acids. V was cut by 3 bases and J by 4 bases, with 13 bases left in between. CDR3 DNA sequence: TGTGCCACCAGTGATGTCCAGGGTGCCCCAGATACGCAGTATTTT. Encoded protein: CATSDVQGAPDTQYF.

The chain joins TRBV5-4 to TRBJ1-4; possible D gene TRBD1, 6 bases. The germline V gene has CDR1 SGHNT and CDR2 YYREEE (reference sequence). This CDR3 is built from 15 residues. Trimming pared 0 bases from V and 7 bases from J, leaving 13 bases between. In nucleotides, the CDR3 is TGTGCCAGCAGCTTGGGGGGCCAGGGGAGTGAAAAACTGTTTTTT. Translating gives CASSLGGQGSEKLFF. Supplemented by reference TRBV5-4 and TRBJ1-4, the full variable domain reads ETGVTQSPTHLIKTRGQQVTLRCSSQSGHNTVSWYQQALGQGPQFIFQYYREEENGRGNFPPRFSGLQFPNYSSELNVNALELDDSALYLCASSLGGQGSEKLFFGSGTQLSVL.

This clonotype was detected many times. V gene TRBV27 combines with J gene TRBJ1-2; tentatively, D is TRBD1 (6 bases). With 10 bases removed from V and 4 bases from J, the gap between germline ends came to 22 bases. Per germline, CDR1 MNHEY and CDR2 SMNVEV (reference sequence). This CDR3 spans 15 amino acids. CDR3 residues: CATRARGEFVYGYTF. The CDR3 DNA sequence: TGTGCCACCCGCGCGAGGGGGGAGTTTGTCTATGGCTACACCTTC.

This clonotype was counted only a few times. This sequence joins TRBV18 and TRBJ1-5; D remains ambiguous. This CDR3 is 14 amino acids long. V lost 3 bases to trimming and J lost 4 bases, with 10 bases between them. Germline V lookup: CDR1 KGHSH, CDR2 LQKENI. The CDR3 here is CASSPGSTNQPQHF. The CDR3 coding sequence is TGTGCCAGCTCACCGGGGTCAACTAATCAGCCCCAGCATTTT.

This clonotype was observed many times. The chain recombines TRBV5-6 with TRBJ1-1; D perhaps matches TRBD1 (5 bases). This CDR3 is 14 amino acids long. Trimming stripped 0 bases from V and 4 bases from J, with 10 bases between. In germline, CDR1 is SGHDT, CDR2 YYEEEE. CDR3 nucleotide sequence: TGTGCCAGCAGCTTGGTTCCAACAGGCACTGAAGCTTTCTTT. It yields the protein CASSLVPTGTEAFF.

This clonotype was counted at least ten times. The V call is TRBV27, the J call TRBJ2-5, with a possible D match to TRBD1 (6 bases). This CDR3 contains 13 residues. Germline assignment: CDR1 MNHEY and CDR2 SMNVEV (reference sequence). The V and J ends lost 8 bases and 7 bases respectively, with 17 bases between them. CDR3 region: CASGETGPTTQYF. CDR3 coding DNA: TGTGCCAGCGGGGAGACAGGCCCAACGACCCAGTACTTC.

V and J are TRBV24-1 and TRBJ2-1; 7 bases match TRBD2. Germline V gene lookup returns CDR1 KGHDR and CDR2 SFDVKD. The CDR3 is 14 residues long. The J segment lost 5 bases and the V segment lost 10 bases, leaving 10 bases of the junction unmatched. For the CDR3, the DNA is TGTGCCACACAGCCGGGACTACCTCACAATGAGCAGTTCTTC. It specifies CATQPGLPHNEQFF.

This chain uses TRBV28 with TRBJ1-2; perhaps TRBD1 as D (6 bases). The CDR3 contains 15 residues. Looked up from germline, CDR1 is MDHEN and CDR2 is SYDVKM. Trimming shortened V by 6 bases and J by 4 bases, and 18 bases separated the two germline ends. DNA for the CDR3: TGTGCCAGCAGACCAGAGGGGGGGGGGGCCTATGGCTACACCTTC. Translating it yields CASRPEGGGAYGYTF.

The chain combines TRBV28 with TRBJ2-7; D unresolved. The V end lost 8 bases, the J end lost 1 base, and 12 bases lay between the germline ends. The CDR3 extends over 13 amino acids. Germline CDR1 and CDR2: MDHEN and SYDVKM. The CDR3 coding sequence is TGTGCCAGCTGCTTCAGCCTTTCCTACGAGCAGTACTTC. It is translated as CASCFSLSYEQYF.

CDR3 loop: CASSEWVWGVYEQYF. CDR3 DNA: TGTGCCAGCAGTGAATGGGTTTGGGGGGTTTACGAGCAGTACTTC. This rearrangement joins TRBV25-1 to TRBJ2-7, with a weak D call TRBD2 (6 bases). Germline CDR1 and CDR2: MGHDK and SYGVNS. Trimming took off 1 base at V and 4 bases at J, with 14 bases between the two ends. This CDR3 is 15 amino acids long.

This clonotype was counted ten times or more. The chain recombines TRBV18 with TRBJ1-1; 12 nucleotides align to TRBD1. Germline CDR1 reads KGHSH; CDR2 reads LQKENI. CDR3 length: 16 residues. Trimming at V came to 3 bases and at J to 5 bases, leaving 7 bases not matched to a gene. In DNA form, the CDR3 reads TGTGCCAGCTCACCGGGACAGGGGGCGAGGTGGACTGAAGCTTTCTTT. It yields the protein CASSPGQGARWTEAFF.

This clonotype was seen ten or more times. The V and J genes are TRBV5-1 and TRBJ1-4, with D uncertain. Germline lookup yields CDR1 SGHRS and CDR2 YFSETQ. This CDR3 region has 15 residues. V lost 5 bases to trimming and J lost 2 bases, with 13 bases between them. CDR3 in amino acids: CASRAEGQTNEKLFF. The CDR3 DNA sequence: TGCGCCAGCAGGGCTGAGGGCCAGACTAATGAAAAACTGTTTTTT.

This clonotype was seen at least ten times. The chain carries TRBV29-1 and TRBJ2-1; the match to TRBD2 covers 13 bases. Trimming took 4 bases from V and 0 from J; bases not matched to a gene: 9. Germline CDR1 and CDR2: SQVTM and ANQGSEA. CDR3 length: 18 amino acids. The CDR3, as DNA: TGCAGCGTTGGCGGACAGGGACTAGCGGGAATCTCCTACAATGAGCAGTTCTTC. This encodes CSVGGQGLAGISYNEQFF.

The table lists this clonotype with many counts. This chain joins TRBV7-6 and TRBJ2-3; a possible D gene is TRBD1 (5 bases). Germline CDR1 and CDR2: SGHVS and FNYEAQ. V lost 1 base and J 4 bases, leaving 15 bases between the germline ends. The CDR3 totals 16 residues. For the CDR3, the DNA is TGTGCCAGCAGCTTAGGGGCAGGGAAAGGAGCAGATACGCAGTATTTT. Translating it yields CASSLGAGKGADTQYF.